Reported below is one T cell receptor beta chain. Its antigen remains undetermined. No clone much larger than this one lies a single base away; base qualities are absent. Relative to germline, V is 5 bases shorter and J is 2 bases shorter, with 13 bases between their ends. CDR1 and CDR2 are drawn from the germline V gene (reference sequence): SEHNR, FQNEAQ. The CDR3 runs 15 residues from the cysteine to the phenylalanine. CDR3 DNA is the only sequence kept; it has 45 bases, read in frame from the first base. The CDR3 regions of human TCRbeta chains were subjected to immunosequencing. Per the source publication's procedure: Repertoire TCRs were checked for matches against a reference library of SARS-CoV-2-specific TCRs that had been generated using the MIRA antigen-specificity platform. Breadth was defined as the fraction of unique TCRs that were SARS-CoV-2-associated, and depth was defined as the fraction of total T cells that were SARS-CoV-2-associated. Using the MIRA data, every spike-specific TCR was mapped to the spike region that the TCR reacted to and assigned to either a CD4 or a CD8 class. Log10-transformed breadth and depth values were compared by one-way ANOVA with Sidak's multiple comparisons tests. Not all clones reach the TCRdb copy of this immuneACCESS table, which keeps in-frame sequences only. Checked studies attribute under half of the gap to unresolved V genes and leave the rest unexplained. The DNA gave D and trimming, while V, J and clone size come from that table. This sample holds 100,000 or so clones; roughly 85% were observed only once. The ten largest clones capture 5% to 6.5% of the sample.

The source of the sample is a study of T cell responses to AZD1222 COVID-19 vaccine (dated by TCRdb to the early 2020s). At the level of the whole study: AZD1222 recipients given second doses at about 4 weeks or at about 12 weeks were pooled, since spike-specific TCR depth and breadth were not found to differ between the two schedules. TCR sequencing covered over 230 trial participants: 207 given two doses of AZD1222 and approximately 26 given two doses of MenACWY control vaccine. Trial participants were enrolled by age into 18-55, 56-69 and 70-plus year subgroups, with roughly 160, 29 and 62 TCR-sequenced participants respectively. Findings and caveats that apply to the study as a whole: Because no day 14 peak-response samples were available, repertoires were characterized only after the peak T cell response. Conclusions about previously exposed vaccinees were limited because only six AZD1222 recipients were SARS-CoV-2 seropositive at baseline. The 56-69-year group was small, and its depth increase did not reach significance, likely because of low power. Participants were mostly white British, with more females than males. The authors suggested clonal diversity may have been underestimated. Reportedly, almost half of the unique spike-specific TCRs recognized epitopes lying outside the regions that are mutated in the B.1.351 and B.1.1.7 variants. CD4 TCRs associated with the vaccine covered the entire spike protein, and the dominant responses were in regions 160-218 and 743-854. A significant rise in spike-specific TCR breadth and depth was observed after two AZD1222 doses relative to day 0 and relative to MenACWY recipients.

According to the study, the label for this sample's time point signals: baseline before first vaccination. Samples from vaccinated people were obtained from the UK trials COV001 and COV002, which included a single-blind randomized controlled phase 2/3 trial of AZD1222 (ChAdOx1 nCoV-19) in healthy adults. For TCRbeta chain sequencing, PBMC samples were collected from trial participants at day 0 and at day 28 after the second dose. Sequences were derived from peripheral blood, sampled on day 0 of AZD1222 vaccination. Here the chain combines TRBV7-9 and TRBJ1-5, with a tentative D gene TRBD1 over 5 matching bases. The receptor comes from an adult in good health. The nucleotide sequence is TGTGCCAGCAGCCGAGAGGGGCAGGGCAATCAGCCCCAGCATTTT. Translated, this is CASSREGQGNQPQHF.